The clone carrying this T cell receptor (beta chain) has a single count. Clones were sequenced by immunoSEQ multiplex PCR, and TCRdb holds only the in-frame ones, with some missing. The table lists 79,000 or so clones, 95% to 98% of them singletons. These data come from a study of technical replicates of blood from several donors. The germline V gene has CDR1 MDHEN and CDR2 SYDVKM. This CDR3 is 12 amino acids long. V was cut by 6 bases and J by 5 bases, with 10 bases left in between. The rearrangement uses TRBV28 and TRBJ1-2; possible D gene TRBD1, 5 bases. This clonotype was sampled from a human donor in good health. Sequencing input: T cells isolated from PBMCs. CDR3 region: CASSLDRYGYTF. The CDR3 region has the DNA TGTGCCAGCAGCCTTGACAGATATGGCTACACCTTC.